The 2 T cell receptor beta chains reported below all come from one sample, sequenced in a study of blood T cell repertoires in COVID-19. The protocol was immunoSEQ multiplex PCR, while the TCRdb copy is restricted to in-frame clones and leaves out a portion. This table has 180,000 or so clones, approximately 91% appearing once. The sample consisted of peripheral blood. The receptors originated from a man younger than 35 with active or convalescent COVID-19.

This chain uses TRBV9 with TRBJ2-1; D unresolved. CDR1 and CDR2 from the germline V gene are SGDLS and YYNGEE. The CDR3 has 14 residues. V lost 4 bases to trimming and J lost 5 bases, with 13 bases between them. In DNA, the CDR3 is TGTGCCAGCAGCCCCCTAGTAGCAAACAATGAGCAGTTCTTC. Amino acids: CASSPLVANNEQFF.

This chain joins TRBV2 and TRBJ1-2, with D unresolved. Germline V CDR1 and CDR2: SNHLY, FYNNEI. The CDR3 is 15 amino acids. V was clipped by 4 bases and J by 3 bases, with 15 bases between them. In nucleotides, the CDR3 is TGTGCCAGCAGTGGAAGTGGAGGCCAATACTATGGCTACACCTTC. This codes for CASSGSGGQYYGYTF.